A selection of T cell receptor beta chains follows, all from one sample in a study of CD8 T cell repertoires and HIV-1 epitope variants. The assay was immunoSEQ multiplex PCR, and TCRdb's table has in-frame clones only and misses some. The table records 90,000 or so clones, roughly 81% of them present only once. The source material was uncultured baseline CD8+ T cells from peripheral blood mononuclear cells (PBMCs). The receptors come from a male donor with HIV. Both conserved end residues are part of each CDR3. D genes are given only for firm matches. Clone size is not always given. Where it is, it says once, few, many or a class for expanded clones.

j_call: TRBJ1-5
clone_size: .
d_call: TRBD1
v_call: TRBV19
cdr3_aa: CASRADRENQPQHF
cdr3_nt: TGTGCCAGTAGAGCCGACAGGGAGAATCAGCCCCAGCATTTT

j_call: TRBJ2-3
clone_size: .
d_call: .
v_call: TRBV11-3
cdr3_aa: CASSFSRGSQNTQYF
cdr3_nt: TGTGCCAGCAGCTTTTCTCGGGGATCGCAGAATACGCAGTATTTT

j_call: TRBJ2-5
clone_size: .
d_call: .
v_call: TRBV7-2
cdr3_aa: CASSPPGPQETQYF
cdr3_nt: TGTGCCAGCAGCCCACCGGGGCCCCAAGAGACCCAGTACTTC

j_call: TRBJ2-1
clone_size: .
d_call: TRBD2
v_call: TRBV5-1
cdr3_aa: CASLLTSGVNEQFF
cdr3_nt: TGCGCCAGCTTGCTCACTAGCGGGGTCAATGAGCAGTTCTTC

j_call: TRBJ2-4
clone_size: .
d_call: .
v_call: TRBV11-3
cdr3_aa: CASSLDGEGSAKNIQYF
cdr3_nt: TGTGCCAGCAGCTTAGATGGGGAAGGATCGGCCAAAAACATTCAGTACTTC

j_call: TRBJ1-1
clone_size: many
d_call: .
v_call: TRBV19
cdr3_aa: CASGDGYGTEAFF
cdr3_nt: TGTGCCAGTGGCGACGGGTACGGCACTGAAGCTTTCTTT

j_call: TRBJ1-1
clone_size: .
d_call: .
v_call: TRBV7-9
cdr3_aa: CASSRGTLDAEAFF
cdr3_nt: TGTGCCAGCAGCCGCGGGACACTAGATGCTGAAGCTTTCTTT

j_call: TRBJ1-1
clone_size: few
d_call: .
v_call: TRBV7-3
cdr3_aa: CASSLMDSPNTEAFF
cdr3_nt: TGTGCCAGCAGCCTTATGGACAGTCCGAACACTGAAGCTTTCTTT

j_call: TRBJ2-2
clone_size: .
d_call: .
v_call: TRBV5-4
cdr3_aa: CASSVTVNTGELFF
cdr3_nt: TGTGCCAGCAGCGTTACCGTGAACACCGGGGAGCTGTTTTTT

j_call: TRBJ2-3
clone_size: .
d_call: .
v_call: TRBV9
cdr3_aa: CASSVGHTSTDTQYF
cdr3_nt: TGTGCCAGCAGCGTAGGACATACTAGCACAGATACGCAGTATTTT

j_call: TRBJ1-2
clone_size: .
d_call: .
v_call: TRBV6-5
cdr3_aa: CASVPSRGDGYTF
cdr3_nt: TGTGCCAGCGTACCCTCACGCGGGGATGGCTACACCTTC

j_call: TRBJ2-3
clone_size: .
d_call: TRBD1
v_call: TRBV6-5
cdr3_aa: CASSYLGQADTQYF
cdr3_nt: TGTGCCAGCAGTTACCTGGGACAGGCGGATACGCAGTATTTT

j_call: TRBJ2-7
clone_size: .
d_call: .
v_call: TRBV28
cdr3_aa: CASTETVDYEQYF
cdr3_nt: TGTGCCAGCACGGAAACTGTGGACTACGAGCAGTACTTC

j_call: TRBJ1-2
clone_size: .
d_call: .
v_call: TRBV28
cdr3_aa: CASRSTALVNYGYTF
cdr3_nt: TGTGCCAGCAGGTCGACAGCCCTAGTTAACTATGGCTACACCTTC

j_call: TRBJ2-7
clone_size: .
d_call: .
v_call: TRBV27
cdr3_aa: CASSPLGPNYSYEQYF
cdr3_nt: TGTGCCAGCAGTCCCCTGGGGCCAAATTACTCCTACGAGCAGTACTTC

j_call: TRBJ1-5
clone_size: few
d_call: .
v_call: TRBV7-6
cdr3_aa: CASSIDRDQPQHF
cdr3_nt: TGTGCCAGCAGCATAGATAGAGATCAGCCCCAGCATTTT

j_call: TRBJ1-1
clone_size: .
d_call: TRBD1
v_call: TRBV6-5
cdr3_aa: CASSYATQGTEAFF
cdr3_nt: TGTGCCAGCAGTTACGCAACACAGGGGACTGAAGCTTTCTTT

j_call: TRBJ2-2
clone_size: .
d_call: .
v_call: TRBV2
cdr3_aa: CASTARGSAAGELFF
cdr3_nt: TGTGCCAGCACCGCAAGAGGGTCCGCCGCCGGGGAGCTGTTTTTT

j_call: TRBJ2-5
clone_size: .
d_call: .
v_call: TRBV13
cdr3_aa: CASSLVGLGLGETQYF
cdr3_nt: TGTGCCAGCAGCCTAGTGGGGTTGGGGCTGGGGGAGACCCAGTACTTC

j_call: TRBJ1-2
clone_size: .
d_call: TRBD1
v_call: TRBV6-1
cdr3_aa: CASRDRGVNYGYTF
cdr3_nt: TGTGCCAGCAGGGACAGGGGAGTTAACTATGGCTACACCTTC

j_call: TRBJ1-5
clone_size: .
d_call: .
v_call: TRBV29-1
cdr3_aa: CSVSDMKGPPQHF
cdr3_nt: TGCAGCGTGTCTGACATGAAGGGTCCTCCCCAGCATTTT

j_call: TRBJ2-7
clone_size: many
d_call: TRBD2
v_call: TRBV28
cdr3_aa: CASSLTVRMGTSDSYEQYF
cdr3_nt: TGTGCCAGCAGCCTAACCGTTCGTATGGGGACTAGCGACTCCTACGAGCAGTACTTC

j_call: TRBJ2-7
clone_size: .
d_call: .
v_call: TRBV5-1
cdr3_aa: CASSIGGRYEQYF
cdr3_nt: TGCGCCAGCAGTATCGGGGGGCGCTACGAGCAGTACTTC

j_call: TRBJ2-7
clone_size: .
d_call: TRBD1
v_call: TRBV5-4
cdr3_aa: CASSPGQTYEQYF
cdr3_nt: TGTGCCAGCAGTCCGGGACAGACCTACGAGCAGTACTTC

j_call: TRBJ1-1
clone_size: .
d_call: .
v_call: TRBV6-5
cdr3_aa: CASRNRWSRSEAFF
cdr3_nt: TGTGCCAGCAGAAACAGGTGGAGTCGGTCTGAAGCTTTCTTT

j_call: TRBJ2-1
clone_size: .
d_call: TRBD1
v_call: TRBV5-4
cdr3_aa: CASSLLERGRHNEQFF
cdr3_nt: TGTGCCAGCAGCTTGTTAGAGAGGGGGCGACACAATGAGCAGTTCTTC

j_call: TRBJ1-4
clone_size: .
d_call: .
v_call: TRBV7-8
cdr3_aa: CASSELGLATNEKLFF
cdr3_nt: TGTGCCAGCAGCGAGTTGGGTCTTGCAACTAATGAAAAACTGTTTTTT

j_call: TRBJ2-1
clone_size: .
d_call: TRBD2
v_call: TRBV19
cdr3_aa: CASWAGGRDEQFF
cdr3_nt: TGTGCCTCTTGGGCGGGAGGGCGTGATGAGCAGTTCTTC

j_call: TRBJ2-7
clone_size: .
d_call: TRBD2
v_call: TRBV10-1
cdr3_aa: CANQTSGSSYEQYF
cdr3_nt: TGCGCCAACCAAACTAGCGGGAGCTCCTACGAGCAGTACTTC

j_call: TRBJ1-3
clone_size: .
d_call: TRBD1
v_call: TRBV5-1
cdr3_aa: CASSSTGLSGNTIYF
cdr3_nt: TGCGCCAGCAGCTCGACAGGGCTCTCTGGAAACACCATATATTTT

j_call: TRBJ1-4
clone_size: .
d_call: .
v_call: TRBV7-6
cdr3_aa: CASSLIPVDDEKLFF
cdr3_nt: TGTGCCAGCAGCTTAATTCCGGTTGATGATGAAAAACTGTTTTTT

j_call: TRBJ2-7
clone_size: .
d_call: .
v_call: TRBV18
cdr3_aa: CASSRLLGYEQYF
cdr3_nt: TGTGCCAGCTCGCGACTACTGGGATACGAGCAGTACTTC

j_call: TRBJ2-7
clone_size: few
d_call: .
v_call: TRBV5-6
cdr3_aa: CASSLSLNYEQYF
cdr3_nt: TGTGCCAGCAGCTTATCACTTAACTACGAGCAGTACTTC

j_call: TRBJ2-3
clone_size: many
d_call: .
v_call: TRBV14
cdr3_aa: CASSQGESQYF
cdr3_nt: TGTGCCAGCAGCCAGGGCGAGTCGCAGTATTTT

j_call: TRBJ1-1
clone_size: once
d_call: .
v_call: TRBV15
cdr3_aa: CATSREQGRSTEAFF
cdr3_nt: TGTGCCACCAGCAGAGAACAGGGCCGGAGCACTGAAGCTTTCTTT

j_call: TRBJ1-6
clone_size: .
d_call: .
v_call: TRBV7-8
cdr3_aa: CASSLHRSSWDRPPLHF
cdr3_nt: TGTGCCAGCAGCTTACACCGTAGCTCTTGGGATAGGCCACCCCTCCACTTT

j_call: TRBJ2-7
clone_size: .
d_call: TRBD1
v_call: TRBV5-1
cdr3_aa: CASSSRDRASYEQYF
cdr3_nt: TGCGCCAGCAGCTCGCGGGACAGGGCGTCCTACGAGCAGTACTTC

j_call: TRBJ2-2
clone_size: .
d_call: TRBD2
v_call: TRBV9
cdr3_aa: CASSGGSGRTGELFF
cdr3_nt: TGTGCCAGCAGCGGAGGTAGCGGGAGGACCGGGGAGCTGTTTTTT

j_call: TRBJ1-5
clone_size: .
d_call: .
v_call: TRBV19
cdr3_aa: CASSTGIGASNQPQHF
cdr3_nt: TGTGCCAGTAGTACGGGAATAGGGGCGAGCAATCAGCCCCAGCATTTT

j_call: TRBJ2-1
clone_size: .
d_call: TRBD1
v_call: TRBV28
cdr3_aa: CATYSTGSDNEQFF
cdr3_nt: TGTGCCACCTACTCGACAGGGTCGGACAATGAGCAGTTCTTC

j_call: TRBJ1-5
clone_size: .
d_call: .
v_call: TRBV19
cdr3_aa: CASSIDQGRNGPQHF
cdr3_nt: TGTGCCAGTAGTATAGATCAGGGGAGAAACGGGCCCCAGCATTTT

j_call: TRBJ1-1
clone_size: .
d_call: .
v_call: TRBV5-1
cdr3_aa: CASSIGSANTEAFF
cdr3_nt: TGCGCCAGCAGCATCGGGTCAGCGAACACTGAAGCTTTCTTT

j_call: TRBJ2-1
clone_size: .
d_call: TRBD2
v_call: TRBV2
cdr3_aa: CASSETSAYNEQFF
cdr3_nt: TGTGCCAGCAGTGAGACTAGCGCCTACAATGAGCAGTTCTTC

j_call: TRBJ1-1
clone_size: many
d_call: TRBD1
v_call: TRBV7-2
cdr3_aa: CASSRTGASRAFF
cdr3_nt: TGTGCCAGCAGCCGGACAGGGGCCTCCCGCGCTTTCTTT

j_call: TRBJ2-7
clone_size: few
d_call: .
v_call: TRBV4-2
cdr3_aa: CASSQASQGTYEQYF
cdr3_nt: TGTGCCAGCAGCCAAGCTTCACAGGGAACGTACGAGCAGTACTTC

j_call: TRBJ2-7
clone_size: .
d_call: TRBD1
v_call: TRBV6-5
cdr3_aa: CASSFDRGHEQYF
cdr3_nt: TGTGCCAGCAGTTTCGACAGGGGCCACGAGCAGTACTTC

j_call: TRBJ2-5
clone_size: .
d_call: TRBD2
v_call: TRBV7-9
cdr3_aa: CASTERLAEETQYF
cdr3_nt: TGTGCCAGCACCGAAAGACTAGCGGAAGAGACCCAGTACTTC

j_call: TRBJ1-6
clone_size: .
d_call: .
v_call: TRBV6-1
cdr3_aa: CATQSDSYNSPLHF
cdr3_nt: TGTGCCACCCAGTCAGACTCCTATAATTCACCCCTCCACTTT

j_call: TRBJ2-1
clone_size: .
d_call: TRBD2
v_call: TRBV11-3
cdr3_aa: CASSVLAGGPYEQFF
cdr3_nt: TGTGCCAGCAGCGTACTAGCGGGAGGGCCATATGAGCAGTTCTTC

j_call: TRBJ2-7
clone_size: .
d_call: TRBD2
v_call: TRBV5-1
cdr3_aa: CASSLGASGKAYEQYF
cdr3_nt: TGCGCCAGCAGCTTGGGGGCTAGCGGGAAGGCTTACGAGCAGTACTTC

j_call: TRBJ1-6
clone_size: few
d_call: TRBD1
v_call: TRBV6-6
cdr3_aa: CASGRGQAGEALHF
cdr3_nt: TGTGCCAGCGGCAGGGGACAGGCCGGCGAGGCCCTCCACTTT

j_call: TRBJ2-5
clone_size: .
d_call: .
v_call: TRBV7-9
cdr3_aa: CASSEPQETQYF
cdr3_nt: TGTGCCAGCAGCGAACCACAAGAGACCCAGTACTTC

j_call: TRBJ2-1
clone_size: .
d_call: .
v_call: TRBV27
cdr3_aa: CASSLSGSSYNEQFF
cdr3_nt: TGTGCCAGCAGTTTATCAGGGAGCTCCTACAATGAGCAGTTCTTC